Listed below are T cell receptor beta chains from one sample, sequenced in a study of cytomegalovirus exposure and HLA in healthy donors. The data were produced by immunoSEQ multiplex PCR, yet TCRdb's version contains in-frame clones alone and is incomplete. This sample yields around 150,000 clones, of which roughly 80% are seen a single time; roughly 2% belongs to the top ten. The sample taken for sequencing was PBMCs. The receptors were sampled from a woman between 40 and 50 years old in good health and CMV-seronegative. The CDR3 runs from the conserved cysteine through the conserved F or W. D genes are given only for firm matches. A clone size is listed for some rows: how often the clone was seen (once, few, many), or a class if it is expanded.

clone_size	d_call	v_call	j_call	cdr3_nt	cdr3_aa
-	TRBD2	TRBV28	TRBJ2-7	TGTGCCAGCAGTATTAGCGGGGGGACCTCCTACGAGCAGTACTTC	CASSISGGTSYEQYF
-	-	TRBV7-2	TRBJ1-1	TGTGCCAGCAGCTTTGGTCCCAAGGGGACTGAAGCTTTCTTT	CASSFGPKGTEAFF
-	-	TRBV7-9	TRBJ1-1	TGTGCCAGCAGCCGGGAGATCGGGGGGACTGAAGCTTTCTTT	CASSREIGGTEAFF
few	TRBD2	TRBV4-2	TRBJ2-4	TGTGCCAGCAGCCAAGAGCGCGGGAGAGCGGTCAGTTTAGCCAAAAACATTCAGTACTTC	CASSQERGRAVSLAKNIQYF
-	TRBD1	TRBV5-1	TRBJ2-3	TGCGCCAGCAGCGCGGGACAGGGGACAGATACGCAGTATTTT	CASSAGQGTDTQYF
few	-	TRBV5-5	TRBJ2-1	TGTGCCAGCAGCTCTCGGACTAATGAGCAGTTCTTC	CASSSRTNEQFF
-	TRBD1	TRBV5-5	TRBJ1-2	TGTGCCAGCAGCTTGCAACAGGGGGGGATTAACTATGGCTACACCTTC	CASSLQQGGINYGYTF
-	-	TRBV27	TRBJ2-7	TGTGCCAGCAGTTTGTCATCAGGGTTTACTACCTACGAGCAGTACTTC	CASSLSSGFTTYEQYF
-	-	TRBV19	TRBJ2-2	TGTGCCAGTAGTATTGACCCACAGGGCCTGAGCACCGGGGAGCTGTTTTTT	CASSIDPQGLSTGELFF
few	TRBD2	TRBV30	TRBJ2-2	TGTGCCTACCGCCGCGGGAGGTTGAACACCGGGGAGCTGTTTTTT	CAYRRGRLNTGELFF
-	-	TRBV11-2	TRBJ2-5	TGTGCCGGGGGAAGGTTGGGGGGGGGCCTTACAGAGACCCAGTACTTC	CAGGRLGGGLTETQYF
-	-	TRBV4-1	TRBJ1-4	TGCGCCAGCAGCCAGATTTTCAGGGCCACTAATGAAAAACTGTTTTTT	CASSQIFRATNEKLFF
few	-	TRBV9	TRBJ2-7	TGTGCCAGCAGCGAAGGGGCAGGACGGTACTCCTACGAGCAGTACTTC	CASSEGAGRYSYEQYF
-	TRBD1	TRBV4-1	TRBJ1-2	TGCGCCAGCAGCAAAGAAGGCGCAGGGGGGTTTTATGGCTACACCTTC	CASSKEGAGGFYGYTF
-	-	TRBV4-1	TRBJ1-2	TGCGCCAGCAGCCAAGTAGTTTGGAACAGGATTAACTATGGCTACACCTTC	CASSQVVWNRINYGYTF
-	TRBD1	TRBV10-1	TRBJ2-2	TGCGCCAGCAGCCAGACAGGGTTGGGGAACACCGGGGAGCTGTTTTTT	CASSQTGLGNTGELFF
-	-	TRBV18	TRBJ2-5	TGTGCCAGCTCACCATGGGGCTCTCAAGAGACCCAGTACTTC	CASSPWGSQETQYF
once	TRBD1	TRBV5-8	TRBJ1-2	TGTGCCAGCAGCAGGGGGCAAAACTATGGCTACACCTTC	CASSRGQNYGYTF
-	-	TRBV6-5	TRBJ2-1	TGTGCCAGCAGGCTTAGGGGCAATACCCCCAATGAGCAGTTCTTC	CASRLRGNTPNEQFF
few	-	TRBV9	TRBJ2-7	TGTGCCAGCAGCGTAGGAGGGGGATCAACCTCCTACGAGCAGTACTTC	CASSVGGGSTSYEQYF
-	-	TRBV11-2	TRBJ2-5	TGTGCCAGCAGCTTAGGATCTAGCAACCAAGAGACCCAGTACTTC	CASSLGSSNQETQYF
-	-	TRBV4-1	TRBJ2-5	TGCGCCAGCAGCCAAGATGGGCTAACCGCAGAGACCCAGTACTTC	CASSQDGLTAETQYF
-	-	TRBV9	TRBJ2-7	TGTGCCAGCAGCCTAGGGGGGGGGACTACCACCTACGAGCAGTACTTC	CASSLGGGTTTYEQYF
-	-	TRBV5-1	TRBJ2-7	TGCGCCAGCAGTCCGTTGCCGGGCTCCTACGAGCAGTACTTC	CASSPLPGSYEQYF
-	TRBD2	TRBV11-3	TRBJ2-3	TGTGCCAGCAGCCTTCGACTAGCGGGGGCGGAAGATACGCAGTATTTT	CASSLRLAGAEDTQYF
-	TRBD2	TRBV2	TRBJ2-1	TGTGCCAGCAGTACCGGGACTAGCGTTTACAATGAGCAGTTCTTC	CASSTGTSVYNEQFF
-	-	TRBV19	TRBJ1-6	TGTGCCAGTAGTGATCAGTATTATAATTCACCCCTCCACTTT	CASSDQYYNSPLHF
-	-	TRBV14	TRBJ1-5	TGTGCCAGCAGCAGGGCAGGGAGCAATCAGCCCCAGCATTTT	CASSRAGSNQPQHF
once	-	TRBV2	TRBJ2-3	TGTGCCAGCAGTCCGGACAGCTTCCCAGATACGCAGTATTTT	CASSPDSFPDTQYF
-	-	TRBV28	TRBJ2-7	TGTGCCAGCAGTTTTGAGTTACTAAGCTCCTACGAGCAGTACTTC	CASSFELLSSYEQYF